This T cell receptor (beta chain) is from a study of shared clonotypes between healthy human individuals. General study findings and limits: The naive CD4 repertoires of several donors were compared, and roughly 5% of clonotypes were shared. Since donors were few, the genetic and exposure-history diversity represented was limited.

Points on this clone: Its cognate antigen is unknown.

This CDR3 comprises 14 residues. V was trimmed by 3 bases and J by 2 bases, leaving 9 bases between them. Germline V gives CDR1 SGHNT, CDR2 YYREEE (reference sequence). Several immunoSEQ plates held equal portions of the genomic DNA taken from each subset. Assay used: immunoSEQ multiplex PCR; TCRdb lists only in-frame clones, some missing. The sample carries approximately 2.3 million clones, 80% to 95% recorded once. The specimen sequenced was naive CD4+ T cells from PBMCs. As for subset: CD45RA+ positively selected. The chain has TRBV5-4 and TRBJ2-1; D gene unclear. The sequence derives from a man aged 18 to 29 in good health. Some clones in this sample may be carry-over from other donors' samples. CDR3 DNA: TGTGCCAGCAGCTCGGAGCGCGCCTACAATGAGCAGTTCTTC. Its translation: CASSSERAYNEQFF.